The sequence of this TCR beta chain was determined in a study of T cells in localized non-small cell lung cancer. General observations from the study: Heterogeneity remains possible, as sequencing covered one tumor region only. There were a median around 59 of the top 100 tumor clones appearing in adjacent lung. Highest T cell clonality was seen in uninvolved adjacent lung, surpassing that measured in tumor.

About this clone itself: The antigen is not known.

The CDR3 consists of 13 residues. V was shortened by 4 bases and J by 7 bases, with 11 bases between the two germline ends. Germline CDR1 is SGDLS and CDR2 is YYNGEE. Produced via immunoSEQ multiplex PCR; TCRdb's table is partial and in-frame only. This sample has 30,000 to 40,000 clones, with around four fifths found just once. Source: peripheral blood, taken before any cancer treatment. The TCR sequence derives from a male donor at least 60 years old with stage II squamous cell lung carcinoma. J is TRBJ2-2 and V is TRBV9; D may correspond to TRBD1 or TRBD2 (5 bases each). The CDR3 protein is CASSLRDDGELFF. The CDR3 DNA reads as TGTGCCAGCAGCCTCAGGGACGACGGGGAGCTGTTTTTT.